The 5 T cell receptor beta chains below come from one sample, sequenced in a study of monozygotic twins with inflammatory bowel disease (dated by TCRdb to the late 2010s). The library came from 5' RACE. TCRdb shows the sequencer as Illumina HiSeq 2500. Through TCRdb reprocessing, the reads give one entry per CDR3 protein sequence; DNA is omitted. For this sample, the table gives roughly 200,000 distinct CDR3 sequences. The top ten constitute 6% to 9% of the sample. Material for sequencing was blood. The receptor set was obtained from a human donor with ulcerative colitis or Crohn's disease, or a healthy co-twin of an affected twin (not recorded which).

The chain is built from TRBV28 and TRBJ1-2; checking the TCRdb D call of TRBD1 is not possible without DNA. Germline assignment: CDR1 MDHEN and CDR2 SYDVKM. The CDR3 loop spans 15 amino acids. The CDR3 protein is CASSPFLDRPYGYTF.

The chain's CDR3 is CASSGDRGQETQYF. V is TRBV5-6 and J is TRBJ2-5; TCRdb reports TRBD1, a call that lacks DNA to check it against. The CDR3 has 14 residues. The germline V gene encodes CDR1 SGHDT and CDR2 YYEEEE.

This chain uses TRBV5-1 with TRBJ1-6; as DNA is missing, the TRBD1 call by TCRdb cannot be tested. Germline CDR1 reads SGHRS; CDR2 reads YFSETQ. This CDR3 is built from 16 residues. CDR3 sequence: CASSLSSGNPNSPLHF.

V usage is TRBV19 and J usage is TRBJ2-3. Germline assignment: CDR1 LNHDA and CDR2 SQIVND (reference sequence). The CDR3 runs 17 residues. The CDR3 reads CASGIGPTRTSTDTQYF. The full variable domain, its missing parts supplied by reference TRBV19 and TRBJ2-3, is DGGITQSPKYLFRKEGQNVTLSCEQNLNHDAMYWYRQDPGQGLRLIYYSQIVNDFQKGDIAEGYSVSREKKESFPLTVTSAQKNPTAFYLCASGIGPTRTSTDTQYFGPGTRLTVL.

The CDR3 here is CSAEPAGGRAGGLYF. V usage is TRBV20-1 and J usage is TRBJ2-3; TCRdb lists TRBD2, though no DNA is available to test this call. Germline CDR1 reads DFQATT; CDR2 reads SNEGSKA (reference sequence). The CDR3 has 15 residues.